This T cell receptor (beta chain) was recorded in a study of persistence of HIV-infected CD4 T cells. To note about this clone: Its specificity is not known.

Cells were stimulated with overlapping HIV-1 Gag 15-mer peptides. CD40L-negative CD69-negative CD45RO-high memory CD4+ T cells were sorted as populations depleted of antigen-responding cells. The libraries were made with immunoSEQ version 4 in survey mode. Method: immunoSEQ multiplex PCR; TCRdb's copy keeps in-frame clones and lacks some. The repertoire consists of roughly 64,000 clones, with just under 75% occurring once and the leading ten covering around 1.7%. The CDR3 covers 14 residues. The germline CDR1 and CDR2 sequences are MNHEY and SVGAGI. Trimming took 6 bases from V and 5 from J, leaving 15 bases between them.

This receptor was obtained from an adult man with HIV who was CMV-seropositive. Here the sequenced sample was CD4+ T cells sorted from PBMCs after roughly 19-hour stimulation, taken from a patient who received antiretroviral therapy. The chain couples TRBV6-5 to TRBJ2-3; D tentatively fits TRBD1 or TRBD2 (5 bases each). CDR3 sequence reads: CASSRDPQQDTQYF. The CDR3 DNA follows: TGTGCCAGCAGCAGGGACCCCCAACAAGATACGCAGTATTTT.